This is a list of T cell receptor beta chains from one sample in a study of radiotherapy plus CTLA-4 blockade in lung cancer. The method was immunoSEQ multiplex PCR; TCRdb's version includes in-frame clones alone and lacks a portion of them. This table holds roughly 88,000 clones, about four fifths found once. Specimen: peripheral blood, collected from a patient treated with radiotherapy plus ipilimumab. The receptors shown here come from a human donor with non-small cell lung cancer who had stable disease on radiotherapy plus ipilimumab. CDR3s include the opening cysteine and the closing phenylalanine or tryptophan. A D gene is named only where the DNA matches it firmly. Size is stated for part of the rows, as once, few or many counts, or as a class when the clone is expanded.

v_gene,abundance,d_gene,CDR3aa
TRBV5-1,.,.,CASSSGTDTQYF
TRBV20-1,.,.,CSARSYEQYF
TRBV18,once,TRBD2,CASSTLAGGPLGTGELFF
TRBV9,.,.,CASSVEMNTEAFF
TRBV7-6,.,.,CASSPRGLSEAFF
TRBV4-1,.,.,CASSQERGQKNQPQHF
TRBV6-6,.,TRBD1,CASRKTGGADEQFF
TRBV6-6,few,.,CASIDWGGNQPQHF
TRBV6-1,.,.,CASTYPYGPTF
TRBV25-1,.,TRBD1,CASSARQGSYGYTF
TRBV5-1,.,.,CASSSAVANSPLHF
TRBV19,.,.,CASSIGGAVPYEQYF
TRBV5-1,.,TRBD1,CASSTGTGVNEQFF
TRBV19,.,TRBD1,CASKPGQGTGELFF
TRBV5-1,.,.,CASSLGIPTGEQFF
TRBV11-2,.,TRBD2,CASSNPREGEQFF
TRBV5-4,.,.,CASSLGQLYNSPLHF
TRBV5-1,.,.,CASSLAYSGKPSDTQYF
TRBV9,few,.,CASGMQGLISPLHF
TRBV4-1,.,.,CASSLQGSNEKLFF
TRBV7-2,.,.,CASSSSSRSYNEQFF
TRBV6-5,.,.,CASSYSGLETQYF
TRBV7-9,.,TRBD2,CASTRTTGGEQYF
TRBV4-1,.,.,CASSQGGGNTSPLHF
TRBV5-1,.,.,CASSLASGVSTGELFF
TRBV19,.,.,CASSIQTYYEQYF
TRBV7-3,.,.,CASSLGLGTNTEAFF
TRBV7-8,.,TRBD2,CASSPQTSGYSGANVLTF
TRBV27,.,.,CASRKPGSTYEQYF
TRBV5-1,.,TRBD2,CASSKGLAGGLYNEQFF
TRBV5-1,once,.,CASSLASTSTDTQYF
TRBV5-4,.,.,CASSLGAVLLEANYGYTF
TRBV7-2,.,.,CASSLGTFINQPQHF
TRBV30,.,TRBD2,CAWVGSGGASYTQYF
TRBV6-1,.,TRBD2,CASKASGANTGELFF
TRBV7-9,few,.,CASSLGQGLFF
TRBV19,.,TRBD1,CASSIGQVYQPQHF
TRBV29-1,.,.,CSVVEVTVSTDTQYF
TRBV7-9,few,.,CASSLRVDEQYF
TRBV5-6,.,.,CASSSDSIWGYTF
TRBV7-9,few,.,CASSAGQYSNQPQHF
TRBV16,.,.,CASSQLPWGMNTEAFF
TRBV6-1,.,.,CASSDWDSFNYGYTF
TRBV2,few,TRBD1,CASSPTGFAYEQYF
TRBV30,.,TRBD2,CACQGPLAGTQYF
TRBV28,.,TRBD1,CATEGQGLMTEAFF
TRBV9,.,TRBD2,CASAARPGLAPYNEQFF
TRBV27,.,.,CASSSTGELFF
TRBV6-1,.,TRBD1,CATDRGGTEAFF
TRBV19,.,.,CAGATVPGELFF
TRBV28,.,TRBD2,CASSITSAGVRYEQYF
TRBV14,few,.,CASSPGYEQYF
TRBV2,.,.,CASETYNSPLHF
TRBV7-2,once,.,CASSFGQVETQYF
TRBV5-6,.,.,CASSLTKLGNIQYF